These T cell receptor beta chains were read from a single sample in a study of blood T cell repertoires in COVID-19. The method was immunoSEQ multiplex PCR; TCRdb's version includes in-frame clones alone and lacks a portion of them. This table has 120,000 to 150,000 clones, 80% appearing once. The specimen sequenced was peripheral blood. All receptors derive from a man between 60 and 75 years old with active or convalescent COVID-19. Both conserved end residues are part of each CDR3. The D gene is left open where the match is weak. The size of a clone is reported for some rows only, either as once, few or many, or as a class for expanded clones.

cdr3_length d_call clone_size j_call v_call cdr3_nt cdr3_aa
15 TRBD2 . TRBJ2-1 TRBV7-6 TGTGCCAGCAGCTTTAGCGGGAGGTCCTACAATGAGCAGTTCTTC CASSFSGRSYNEQFF
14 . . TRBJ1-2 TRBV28 TGTGCCAGCATCAAACAGGGCCCAGGCTATGGCTACACCTTC CASIKQGPGYGYTF
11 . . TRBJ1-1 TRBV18 TGTGCCAGCTTGGAGGACACTGAAGCTTTCTTT CASLEDTEAFF
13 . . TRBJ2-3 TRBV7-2 TGTGCCAGCAGCTTAGCCCCCCGTGATACGCAGTATTTT CASSLAPRDTQYF
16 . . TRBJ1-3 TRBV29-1 TGCAGCGCGGGCGGGGGGGTAGCGGCCTCTGGAAACACCATATATTTT CSAGGGVAASGNTIYF
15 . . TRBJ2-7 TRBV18 TGTGCCAGCTCACTACTGAGAGGGAGCTCCTACGAGCAGTACTTC CASSLLRGSSYEQYF
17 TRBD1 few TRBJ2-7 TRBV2 TGTGCCAGCAGTGAAGAGATGCGCTCCGGGACAGAGAAGGAGCAGTACTTC CASSEEMRSGTEKEQYF
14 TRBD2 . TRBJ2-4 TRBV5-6 TGTGCCAGCAGCCTGCTAGGGACTAAGAATATTCAGTACTTC CASSLLGTKNIQYF
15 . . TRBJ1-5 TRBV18 TGTGCCAGCTCCCCCGCGGGGGCGAGCAATCAGCCCCAGCATTTT CASSPAGASNQPQHF
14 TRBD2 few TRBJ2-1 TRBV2 TGTGCCAGCAGTGAACCTAGCGGTCACAATGAGCAGTTCTTC CASSEPSGHNEQFF
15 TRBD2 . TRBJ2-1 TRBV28 TGTGCCAGCAGTAGGGGACTAGAGGGGTACAATGAGCAGTTCTTC CASSRGLEGYNEQFF
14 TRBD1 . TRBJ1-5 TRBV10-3 TGTGCCATCGGGGGACAGGGTGGCAATCAGCCCCAGCATTTT CAIGGQGGNQPQHF
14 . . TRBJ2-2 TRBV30 TGTGCCTGGAGTAATGGGAGAGACACCGGGGAGCTGTTTTTT CAWSNGRDTGELFF
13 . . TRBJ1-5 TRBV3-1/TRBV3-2 TGTGCCAGCAGCTACAACACAAATCAGCCCCAGCATTTT CASSYNTNQPQHF
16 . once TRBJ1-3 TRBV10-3 TGTGCCATCAGTGAGACAGGGCTAAGCTCTGGAAACACCATATATTTT CAISETGLSSGNTIYF
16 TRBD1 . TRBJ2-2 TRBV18 TGTGCCAGCTCACCGCCGACAGGGAATTTGGCCGGGGAGCTGTTTTTT CASSPPTGNLAGELFF
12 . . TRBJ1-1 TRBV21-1 TGTGCCAGCAGGTTTCCACGGACTGAAGCTTTCTTT CASRFPRTEAFF
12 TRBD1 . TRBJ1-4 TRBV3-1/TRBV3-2 TGTGCCAGCGGACAGGGCGGGGAAAAACTGTTTTTT CASGQGGEKLFF
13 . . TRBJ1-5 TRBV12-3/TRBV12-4 TGTGCCAGCAGCCCGAACCGGGATCAGCCCCAGCATTTT CASSPNRDQPQHF
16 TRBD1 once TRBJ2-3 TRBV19 TGTGCCAGTAGTCCAAACCGGGACAGTCCCACAGATACGCAGTATTTT CASSPNRDSPTDTQYF
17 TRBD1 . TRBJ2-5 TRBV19 TGTGCCAGTAGTATAGGCCTCTGGACAGGGGGCCAAGAGACCCAGTACTTC CASSIGLWTGGQETQYF
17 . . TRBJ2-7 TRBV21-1 . CASSWGRGALPTYEQYF
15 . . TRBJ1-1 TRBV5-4 TGTGCCAGCAGTTCGCCGGGGAAGATGAACACTGAAGCTTTCTTT CASSSPGKMNTEAFF
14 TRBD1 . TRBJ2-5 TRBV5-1 TGCGCCAGCAGAACACCGGGACAGGGAGAGACCCAGTACTTC CASRTPGQGETQYF
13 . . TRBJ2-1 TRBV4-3 TGCGCCAGCAGCCAAGATCCTAACAATGAGCAGTTCTTC CASSQDPNNEQFF
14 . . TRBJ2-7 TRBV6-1 TGTGCCAGCAGTGATGTGAGGGAGCAATACGAGCAGTACTTC CASSDVREQYEQYF
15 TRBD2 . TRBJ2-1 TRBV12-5 TGTGCTAGTGGACGGACTAGCGGAACCTACAATGAGCAGTTCTTC CASGRTSGTYNEQFF
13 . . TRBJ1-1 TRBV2 TGTGCCAGCAGACGCCGGGAGGAGACTGAAGCTTTCTTT CASRRREETEAFF
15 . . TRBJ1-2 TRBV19 TGTGCCAGTCGACGAACGGGACAAACAAACTATGGCTACACCTTC CASRRTGQTNYGYTF
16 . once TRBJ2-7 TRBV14 TGTGCCAGCAGCCAACCCGATGATGACAATTCCTACGAGCAGTACTTC CASSQPDDDNSYEQYF
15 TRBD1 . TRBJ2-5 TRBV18 TGTGCCAGCTCGAAAAACAGGGGGCGCTTTGGGACCCAGTACTTC CASSKNRGRFGTQYF
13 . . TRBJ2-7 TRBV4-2 TGTGCCAGCAGCTCCCGACCGGGGAGCGAGCAGTACTTC CASSSRPGSEQYF
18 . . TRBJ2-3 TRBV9 TGTGCCAGCAGCGTAGAGGGAATAGCGGCCCTTTATACAGATACGCAGTATTTT CASSVEGIAALYTDTQYF